The 26 T cell receptor beta chains given below trace back to one sample, sequenced in a study of T-cell reconstitution after alpha-beta-depleted transplantation in children. Unique molecular identifiers were incorporated into the prepared TCRbeta library. In TCRdb, the PCR reads were re-called with MiXCR into one record per CDR3 protein. The sample carries 400,000 to 500,000 distinct CDR3 sequences, 11% recorded once. Material: PBMCs from the stem cell graft donor, obtained from the stem cell graft. These receptor sequences come from a human donor who donated a stem cell graft to a child with acute myeloid leukemia.

This clonotype appeared a few times. V usage is TRBV27 and J usage is TRBJ2-7, with a tentative D call TRBD2 (6 bases). The CDR3 consists of 13 residues. Trimming cost V 6 bases and J 9 bases, with 18 bases left between them. The germline CDR1 and CDR2 sequences are MNHEY and SMNVEV (reference sequence). As DNA, the CDR3 is TGTGCCAGCAGGGACTACTTGTCGGGGTTGCAGTACTTC. It codes for CASRDYLSGLQYF.

This clonotype was found a few times. This chain links TRBV29-1 with TRBJ1-1, with a tentative D call TRBD1 (5 bases). Germline loops: CDR1 SQVTM, CDR2 ANQGSEA. V dropped 5 bases and J dropped 0 bases, with 13 bases sitting between them. The CDR3 contains 14 residues. CDR3 residues: CSVPSAGLNTEAFF. The CDR3 DNA reads as TGCAGCGTTCCCAGCGCGGGACTGAACACTGAAGCTTTCTTT.

This clonotype was found a few times. The chain recombines TRBV20-1 with TRBJ1-3; D is uncertain. The germline V gene encodes CDR1 DFQATT and CDR2 SNEGSKA (reference sequence). There are 16 residues in the CDR3. Trimming removed 3 bases at V and 0 bases at J, with 15 bases between. The CDR3 bases are TGCAGTGCTAGTTCAGGAAGGCCGTACTCTGGAAACACCATATATTTT. This codes for CSASSGRPYSGNTIYF.

The table lists this clonotype with a few counts. The CDR3 DNA is TGTGCCAGCAGATCGACTGGGACAGACAATCAGCCCCAGCATTTT. Residues: CASRSTGTDNQPQHF. The chain carries TRBV7-8 and TRBJ1-5; 7 nucleotides align to TRBD1. The CDR3 is 15 amino acids. The V and J ends lost 6 bases and 3 bases, in that order; junction bases with no gene match: 8. Germline V CDR1 and CDR2: SGHVS, FQNEAQ.

This clonotype appeared a few times. V usage is TRBV7-2 and J usage is TRBJ2-3; 8 nucleotides align to TRBD2. The CDR3 runs to 16 residues. J gave up 5 bases and V 8 bases, and 15 bases lay outside the gene matches. Germline-derived CDR1 and CDR2 are SGHTA and FQGNSA. The CDR3 protein is CASGFGGTSGLDTQYF. CDR3 in DNA: TGTGCCAGCGGATTCGGGGGGACTAGTGGCTTAGATACGCAGTATTTT.

The chain carries TRBV19 and TRBJ2-1; D gene ambiguous. There are 14 residues in the CDR3. CDR1 is LNHDA and CDR2 is SQIVND in the germline V gene (reference sequence). The V gene lost 4 bases and the J gene lost 5 bases, with 12 bases spanning the gap. DNA of the CDR3: TGTGCCAGTAGTACTACCCAGCCCCACAATGAGCAGTTCTTC. The encoded protein is CASSTTQPHNEQFF.

The chain has TRBV19 and TRBJ2-2; no clear D. V was shortened by 6 bases and J by 1 base, with 9 bases between the two germline ends. The germline V gene encodes CDR1 LNHDA and CDR2 SQIVND (reference sequence). This CDR3 comprises 14 residues. The CDR3 nucleotides read TGTGCCAGTAGGACGGCGGTGAACACCGGGGAGCTGTTTTTT. Its translation is CASRTAVNTGELFF.

This clonotype was observed a handful of times. The V call is TRBV10-3, the J call TRBJ2-3; unclear D gene. Trimming shortened V by 3 bases and J by 4 bases, and 5 bases separated the two germline ends. Germline V gene data show CDR1 as ENHRY and CDR2 as SYGVKD. The CDR3 is 12 amino acids. For the CDR3, the DNA is TGTGCCATCAGTGACGGCCCAGATACGCAGTATTTT. Translating gives CAISDGPDTQYF.

The sample holds many counts of this clonotype. The chain combines TRBV7-8 with TRBJ2-3; 7 bases are a match to TRBD2. The V gene end was trimmed by 5 bases and the J gene end by 1 base; junction bases not matched to a gene: 9. This CDR3 is built from 16 residues. CDR1 and CDR2 (germline): SGHVS, FQNEAQ. The CDR3 reads CASSPGAGLGTDTQYF. The CDR3 nucleotides are TGTGCCAGCAGCCCAGGAGCGGGGTTAGGCACAGATACGCAGTATTTT.

The chain joins TRBV18 to TRBJ1-5; TRBD1 might be the D (5 bases). The V and J ends lost 2 bases and 3 bases respectively, with 23 bases between them. CDR1 and CDR2 (germline): KGHSH, LQKENI. This CDR3 is built from 19 residues. CDR3 nucleotide sequence: TGTGCCAGCTCACCATTGCCGATTGCAGAGGGGCAGCTCAATCAGCCCCAGCATTTT. This encodes CASSPLPIAEGQLNQPQHF.

This clonotype was seen a handful of times. V gene TRBV11-1 combines with J gene TRBJ2-7, with TRBD2 matching 13 bases. The trim removed 6 bases at V and 1 base at J, leaving 3 bases unmatched. The CDR3 totals 15 residues. Germline V gene lookup returns CDR1 SGHAT and CDR2 FQDESV (reference sequence). The CDR3: CASRKGLAGSYEQYV. The CDR3 DNA follows: TGTGCCAGCAGAAAGGGACTAGCGGGGTCCTACGAGCAGTACGTC.

The genes are TRBV20-1 and TRBJ2-5; D is possibly TRBD2 (6 bases). Germline loops: CDR1 DFQATT, CDR2 SNEGSKA (reference sequence). V lost 5 bases and J lost 3, with 13 bases in between. This CDR3 comprises 13 residues. CDR3 bases: TGCAGTGCTCACGGGTCGGGGGAAGAGACCCAGTACTTC. Its protein is CSAHGSGEETQYF.

This clonotype was seen only a few times. The chain couples TRBV5-1 to TRBJ2-3; D tentatively fits TRBD1 or TRBD2 (5 bases each). CDR3 size: 15 residues. In germline, CDR1 is SGHRS, CDR2 YFSETQ. Deletions cut 0 bases from V and 2 bases from J, with 10 bases between. CDR3 DNA sequence: TGCGCCAGCAGCTTGGACGGGGCCCTCACAGATACGCAGTATTTT. It translates to CASSLDGALTDTQYF. Full variable domain (missing parts from reference TRBV5-1 and TRBJ2-3): KAGVTQTPRYLIKTRGQQVTLSCSPISGHRSVSWYQQTPGQGLQFLFEYFSETQRNKGNFPGRFSGRQFSNSRSEMNVSTLELGDSALYLCASSLDGALTDTQYFGPGTRLTVL.

V and J are TRBV7-3 and TRBJ2-1; 10 bases match TRBD2. The CDR3 sequence is 18 residues long. The J segment lost 8 bases and the V segment lost 2 bases, leaving 15 bases of the junction unmatched. Germline-derived CDR1 and CDR2 are SGHTA and FQGTGA. The CDR3 DNA reads as TGTGCCAGCAGCTTAGGGCCGACTAGCGGGTACTTCTTCGATGAGCAGTTCTTC. It codes for CASSLGPTSGYFFDEQFF. Filled out from reference TRBV7-3 and TRBJ2-1, the complete variable domain reads GAGVSQTPSNKVTEKGKYVELRCDPISGHTALYWYRQSLGQGPEFLIYFQGTGAADDSGLPNDRFFAVRPEGSVSTLKIQRTERGDSAVYLCASSLGPTSGYFFDEQFFGPGTRLTVL.

This clonotype was observed a few times. The V call is TRBV5-1, the J call TRBJ1-1; D not resolved. There are 14 residues in the CDR3. Between the trimmed V and J ends, which lost 6 bases and 4 bases, there was a span of 16 bases. CDR1 and CDR2 (germline): SGHRS, YFSETQ. This chain's CDR3 is CASTPGQIFTEAFF. For the CDR3, the DNA is TGCGCCAGCACCCCGGGCCAGATTTTCACTGAAGCTTTCTTT.

This clonotype was seen many times. The genes are TRBV4-2 and TRBJ1-4; D possibly corresponds to TRBD1 (6 bases). Trimming removed 1 base from V and 11 bases from J, with 26 bases in between. The CDR3 is 18 amino acids. From germline, CDR1 is LGHNA and CDR2 YNFKEQ. CDR3 protein: CASSQGTANGQSNFKLFF. In nucleotides, the CDR3 is TGTGCCAGCAGCCAAGGGACCGCCAATGGACAGAGTAATTTCAAACTGTTTTTT.

The chain couples TRBV20-1 to TRBJ1-2; TRBD1 aligns across 7 bases. CDR1 is DFQATT and CDR2 is SNEGSKA in the germline V gene (reference sequence). The V gene end was trimmed by 4 bases and the J gene end by 4 bases; junction bases not matched to a gene: 12. CDR3 length: 15 residues. The CDR3 DNA follows: TGCAGTGCTACCCTCGCGGAAGGGGGCGTCTATGGCTACACCTTC. As protein: CSATLAEGGVYGYTF.

This clonotype appeared a few times. V usage is TRBV2 and J usage is TRBJ2-3; D not certain. V was pared by 1 base and J by 6 bases, with 8 bases between. Per the germline V gene, CDR1 is SNHLY and CDR2 is FYNNEI. CDR3 length equals 13 residues. This CDR3 is CASSEVIGDTQYF. The CDR3 coding sequence is TGTGCCAGCAGTGAAGTTATAGGGGATACGCAGTATTTT.

V is TRBV12-3 or TRBV12-4 and J is TRBJ2-5; possible D gene TRBD2, 7 bases. The V and J ends lost 5 bases and 1 base respectively, with 14 bases between them. This CDR3 spans 15 amino acids. CDR3 nucleotides: TGTGCCAGCAGTCTACCCCGGGGGGCCCAAGAGACCCAGTACTTC. Translation gives CASSLPRGAQETQYF.

The chain is built from TRBV9 and TRBJ2-3, with D perhaps TRBD1 or TRBD2 (5 bases each). The V end lost 4 bases, the J end lost 3 bases, and 24 bases lay between the germline ends. CDR3 length: 18 amino acids. The germline V gene encodes CDR1 SGDLS and CDR2 YYNGEE. This CDR3 is CASSHSRDDPRVTDTQYF. CDR3 coding DNA: TGTGCCAGCAGCCATTCCCGGGACGACCCTAGGGTGACAGATACGCAGTATTTT.

The chain has TRBV5-1 and TRBJ1-2; 9 bases match TRBD1. Germline V gives CDR1 SGHRS, CDR2 YFSETQ. The CDR3 extends over 14 amino acids. Germline trimming cut 4 bases from V and 4 bases from J; bases unmatched to any gene: 5. CDR3 DNA sequence: TGCGCCAGCAGCGGGACGGGACAGGGCTATGGCTACACCTTC. As protein: CASSGTGQGYGYTF.

This clonotype was counted only a few times. The chain joins TRBV6-1 to TRBJ1-1; possibly TRBD1 for D (6 bases). Between the trimmed V and J ends, which lost 1 base and 10 bases, there was a span of 16 bases. The CDR3 sequence is 14 residues long. Germline V gives CDR1 MNHNS, CDR2 SASEGT. The CDR3 is CASSEVSGERGAFF. In nucleotides, the CDR3 is TGTGCCAGCAGTGAAGTGTCAGGGGAGCGAGGAGCTTTCTTT.

This clonotype was detected a few times. The V call is TRBV18, the J call TRBJ2-2; D not certain. The CDR3 is 14 residues long. Germline V gene data show CDR1 as KGHSH and CDR2 as LQKENI. The V end was cut by 6 bases, the J end by 6 bases, with 14 bases between. This chain's CDR3 is CASSAGPPAGELFF. The CDR3 bases are TGTGCCAGCTCGGCTGGGCCGCCCGCCGGGGAGCTGTTTTTT.

This clonotype was counted many times. The chain uses TRBV5-1 and TRBJ2-3; 8 bases fit TRBD2. From germline, CDR1 is SGHRS and CDR2 YFSETQ. V lost 7 bases and J lost 4; bases outside the gene matches: 8. CDR3 length: 14 residues. The CDR3 nucleotides are TGCGCCAGCCGACCGGGACTAGTGTCAGATACGCAGTATTTT. This codes for CASRPGLVSDTQYF.

This clonotype was seen a few times. The chain links TRBV5-1 to TRBJ2-5; 11 nucleotides match TRBD1. Germline CDR1 reads SGHRS; CDR2 reads YFSETQ. The junction had 3 bases not matched to a gene; V was cut back by 4 bases and J by 4 bases. The CDR3 loop spans 14 amino acids. CDR3 amino acids: CASSGQGARETQYF. The CDR3 coding sequence is TGCGCCAGCAGCGGACAGGGGGCCAGAGAGACCCAGTACTTC.

V usage is TRBV12-3 or TRBV12-4 and J usage is TRBJ2-7; D remains ambiguous. V was cut by 3 bases and J by 2 bases, with 11 bases left in between. The CDR3 is 14 residues long. CDR3 in amino acids: CASSFVGTTYEQYF. The CDR3 DNA reads as TGTGCCAGCAGTTTCGTAGGAACCACCTACGAGCAGTACTTC.